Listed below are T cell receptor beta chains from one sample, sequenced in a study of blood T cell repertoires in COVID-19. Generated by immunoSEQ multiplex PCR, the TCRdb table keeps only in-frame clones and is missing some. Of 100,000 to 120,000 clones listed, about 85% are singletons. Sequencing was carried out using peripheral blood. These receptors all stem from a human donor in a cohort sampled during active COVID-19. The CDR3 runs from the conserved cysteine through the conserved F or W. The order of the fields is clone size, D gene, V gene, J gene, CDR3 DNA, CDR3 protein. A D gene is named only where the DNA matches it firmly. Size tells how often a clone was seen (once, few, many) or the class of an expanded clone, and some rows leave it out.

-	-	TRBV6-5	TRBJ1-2	TGTGCCAGCAGTTACTTGACGGGCTATGGCTACACCTTC	CASSYLTGYGYTF
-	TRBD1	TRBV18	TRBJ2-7	TGTGCCAGCTCACCGACAGGGGGCCCCTACGAGCAGTACTTC	CASSPTGGPYEQYF
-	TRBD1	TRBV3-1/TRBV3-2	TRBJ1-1	TGTGCCAGCAGCCAAGGGGTTGGGACAGGGGACATGAACACTGAAGCTTTCTTT	CASSQGVGTGDMNTEAFF
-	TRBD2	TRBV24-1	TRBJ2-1	TGTGCCACCAGTGCGTCGTTTACTAGCGGGATGAGCTCCTACAATGAGCAGTTCTTC	CATSASFTSGMSSYNEQFF
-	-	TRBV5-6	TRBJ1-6	TGTGCCAGCAGCCCGGGACACCTAAATTCACCCCTCCACTTT	CASSPGHLNSPLHF
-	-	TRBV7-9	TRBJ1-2	TGTGCCAGCAGCTTAGCGACAGACTATGGCTACACCTTC	CASSLATDYGYTF
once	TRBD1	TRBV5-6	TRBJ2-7	TGTGCCAGCAGCCCGGACAGGGTCGGGGAGCAGTACTTC	CASSPDRVGEQYF
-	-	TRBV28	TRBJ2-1	TGTGCCAGCAGGCCCCCCGGGACTGCCAATGAGCAGTTCTTC	CASRPPGTANEQFF
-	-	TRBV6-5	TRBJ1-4	TGTGCCAGCACGAAGGACTTTAATGAAAAACTGTTTTTT	CASTKDFNEKLFF
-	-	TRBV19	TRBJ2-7	TGTGCCAGTAGTACACCTCGGGGGTCCCGTACCTACGAGCAGTACTTC	CASSTPRGSRTYEQYF
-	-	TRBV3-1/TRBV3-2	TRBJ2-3	TGTGCCAGCAGCCAAGACCCCCGGGATACGCAGTATTTT	CASSQDPRDTQYF
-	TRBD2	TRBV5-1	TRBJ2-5	TGCGCCAGCAGCTTGGGGGGAGGGCCCCGGGACTCATCGAGGGAGACCCAGTACTTC	CASSLGGGPRDSSRETQYF
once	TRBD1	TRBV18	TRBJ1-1	TGTGCCAGCTCATCGGGACAGGTTGGGACTGAAGCTTTCTTT	CASSSGQVGTEAFF
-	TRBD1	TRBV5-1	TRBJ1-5	TGCGCCAGCAGCTTACAGGGGGCCGAGTATCAGCCCCAGCATTTT	CASSLQGAEYQPQHF
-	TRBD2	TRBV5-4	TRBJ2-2	TGTGCCAGCAGCTACGGGACTAGCGGGATGGGAGCCGGGGAGCTGTTTTTT	CASSYGTSGMGAGELFF
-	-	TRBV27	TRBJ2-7	TGTGCCAGCAGCAGGACTGAAGCCTACGAGCAGTACTTC	CASSRTEAYEQYF
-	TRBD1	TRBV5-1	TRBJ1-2	TGCGCCAGCAGCTTGGAAAATCGCGGGGGGACAGGGGACGGCTACACCTTC	CASSLENRGGTGDGYTF